The 17 T cell receptor beta chains below all came from one sample that was sequenced in a study of CD8 T cells in Susac syndrome. Reverse transcription of about 0.5 to 1 ug RNA used random hexamers. TCRdb called the immunoSEQ multiplex PCR reads again in MiXCR, with one record for every CDR3 protein. Of 160,000 or so distinct CDR3 sequences listed, over 85% are singletons. Sequencing was performed on CD4+ T cells from PBMCs. The receptor set was obtained from a human donor in good health.

The rearrangement joins TRBV4-2 to TRBJ1-2; a weak D match, TRBD1 (5 bases). The ends were cut back, 0 bases at V and 10 bases at J, with 9 bases in the middle. The CDR3 length is 12 residues. Germline V gene sequence: CDR1 LGHNA, CDR2 YNFKEQ. DNA of the CDR3: TGTGCCAGCAGCCAAGATCGCAGGGCCTACACCTTC. Protein: CASSQDRRAYTF.

The CDR3 sequence is CSARQHQETQYF. DNA for the CDR3: TGCAGTGCTAGACAGCACCAAGAGACCCAGTACTTC. The chain joins TRBV20-1 to TRBJ2-5, with unresolved D. V lost 2 bases and J lost 0, with 4 bases in between. The CDR3 has 12 amino acids. CDR1 is DFQATT, CDR2 SNEGSKA, per germline (reference sequence).

The chain is built from TRBV4-2 and TRBJ1-1, with D maybe TRBD1 (5 bases). V dropped 0 bases and J dropped 10 bases, with 6 bases sitting between them. The CDR3 consists of 11 residues. Germline V gene lookup returns CDR1 LGHNA and CDR2 YNFKEQ. In DNA, the CDR3 is TGTGCCAGCAGCCAAGACAGGGTAGCTTTCTTT. Protein sequence: CASSQDRVAFF.

This sequence joins TRBV19 and TRBJ1-1; D unresolved. The CDR3 contains 14 residues. Germline CDR1 reads LNHDA; CDR2 reads SQIVND (reference sequence). The ends were cut back, 6 bases at V and 0 bases at J, with 11 bases in the middle. CDR3 bases: TGTGCCAGTAGGGAGCGGGAAATGAACACTGAAGCTTTCTTT. The encoded protein is CASREREMNTEAFF.

J is TRBJ2-7 and V is TRBV20-1; unclear D gene. CDR1 is DFQATT, CDR2 SNEGSKA, per germline (reference sequence). The CDR3 has 14 amino acids. Trimming removed 6 bases at V and 0 bases at J, with 15 bases between. CDR3 coding DNA: TGCAGTGCCCTAAAGCCGGCAGACTCCTACGAGCAGTACTTC. Encoded protein: CSALKPADSYEQYF.

V and J are TRBV9 and TRBJ1-2; D remains ambiguous. This CDR3 comprises 12 residues. Germline assignment: CDR1 SGDLS and CDR2 YYNGEE. Trimming cost V 4 bases and J 7 bases, with 11 bases left between them. CDR3 residues: CASSPYGGGYTF. The CDR3 coding sequence is TGTGCCAGCAGCCCCTATGGAGGTGGCTACACCTTC. Looking up the rest from reference TRBV9 and TRBJ1-2 gives the full variable domain: DSGVTQTPKHLITATGQRVTLRCSPRSGDLSVYWYQQSLDQGLQFLIQYYNGEERAKGNILERFSAQQFPDLHSELNLSSLELGDSALYFCASSPYGGGYTFGSGTRLTVV.

This chain links TRBV6-5 with TRBJ1-6; TRBD1 might be the D (5 bases). The germline V gene has CDR1 MNHEY and CDR2 SVGAGI. This CDR3 comprises 17 residues. Trimming shortened V by 0 bases and J by 0 bases, and 9 bases separated the two germline ends. DNA for the CDR3: TGTGCCAGCAGTTACTCGACAGACAGCTCCTATAATTCACCCCTCCACTTT. This encodes CASSYSTDSSYNSPLHF.

The rearrangement links TRBV5-1 to TRBJ2-5, with 8 bases aligning to TRBD2. From germline, CDR1 is SGHRS and CDR2 YFSETQ. There are 14 residues in the CDR3. The trim removed 5 bases at V and 2 bases at J, leaving 5 bases unmatched. The CDR3 reads CASSVGGGQETQYF. DNA for the CDR3: TGCGCCAGCAGTGTCGGCGGGGGGCAAGAGACCCAGTACTTC.

This chain links TRBV19 with TRBJ1-1; TRBD1 is a possible D gene (5 bases). V was cut by 6 bases and J by 5 bases, with 16 bases left in between. The CDR3 contains 14 residues. Germline CDR1 LNHDA, CDR2 SQIVND (reference sequence). CDR3 loop: CASRNPQEGTEAFF. The CDR3 coding sequence is TGTGCCAGTAGGAATCCCCAAGAGGGGACTGAAGCTTTCTTT.

The chain is built from TRBV2 and TRBJ1-1; D is unresolved. Trimming removed 5 bases at V and 1 base at J, with 8 bases between. The CDR3 extends over 13 amino acids. Germline V lookup: CDR1 SNHLY, CDR2 FYNNEI. Here the CDR3 reads CASSSSRNTEAFF. The CDR3 coding sequence is TGTGCCAGCAGTTCATCCCGGAACACTGAAGCTTTCTTT.

The V gene is TRBV7-8, the J gene TRBJ2-5; TRBD2 aligns across 9 bases. CDR1 is SGHVS and CDR2 is FQNEAQ in the germline V gene. Trimming cost V 3 bases and J 5 bases; bases outside gene matches: 7. The CDR3 runs to 15 residues. Written as DNA, the CDR3 is TGTGCCAGCAGCTTCCGCGGGGGGGCAGGGGAGACCCAGTACTTC. This encodes CASSFRGGAGETQYF.

The V gene is TRBV6-1, the J gene TRBJ2-3; D ambiguous. CDR3 length equals 15 residues. V lost 8 bases and J lost 2, with 17 bases in between. In germline, CDR1 is MNHNS, CDR2 SASEGT. The CDR3 protein is CASAYALGVTDTQYF. For the CDR3, the DNA is TGTGCCAGCGCATATGCTCTTGGGGTCACAGATACGCAGTATTTT.

The rearrangement joins TRBV10-3 to TRBJ2-7; D gene ambiguous. V lost 6 bases, J lost 0 bases, and 15 bases lay in between. Germline CDR1 reads ENHRY; CDR2 reads SYGVKD. The CDR3 contains 15 residues. In DNA form, the CDR3 reads TGTGCCATCAGCGAACCACAGATTAGCTCCTACGAGCAGTACTTC. Translation: CAISEPQISSYEQYF.

This chain uses TRBV13 with TRBJ2-7; tentatively, D is TRBD1 or TRBD2 (5 bases each). There are 11 residues in the CDR3. V was shortened by 8 bases and J by 2 bases, with 7 bases between the two germline ends. The germline V gene has CDR1 PRHDT and CDR2 FYEKMQ (reference sequence). In DNA, the CDR3 is TGTGCCAGCGGGACCCCCTACGAGCAGTACTTC. Encoded protein: CASGTPYEQYF.

The chain uses TRBV2 and TRBJ2-2, with TRBD1 matching over 8 bases. Germline V CDR1 and CDR2: SNHLY, FYNNEI. This CDR3 is 16 amino acids long. The junction had 7 bases not matched to a gene; V was cut back by 2 bases and J by 5 bases. CDR3 nucleotide sequence: TGTGCCAGCAGTGAACGGGGCGACAGGGGAACCGGGGAGCTGTTTTTT. Translation gives CASSERGDRGTGELFF.

The gene calls are TRBV2 and TRBJ1-5; no reliable D call. The CDR3 runs 16 residues. Germline values: CDR1 SNHLY, CDR2 FYNNEI. V was trimmed by 2 bases and J by 0 bases, leaving 11 bases between them. The CDR3 loop is CASSESSSGSNQPQHF. CDR3 DNA sequence: TGTGCCAGCAGTGAATCGAGCTCTGGTAGCAATCAGCCCCAGCATTTT.

The V and J genes are TRBV29-1 and TRBJ2-3; weak D call: TRBD2 (5 bases). CDR3 length equals 16 residues. V lost 1 base and J 0 bases, leaving 14 bases between the germline ends. Germline CDR1 reads SQVTM; CDR2 reads ANQGSEA. CDR3 amino acids: CSVEGGSATSTDTQYF. CDR3 DNA: TGCAGCGTTGAAGGTGGTAGCGCTACTAGCACAGATACGCAGTATTTT.